One TCR beta chain is described in this entry. Its antigen is currently not known. Per-base qualities were not stored, and no clone one base away is much larger. TCRbeta CDR3 regions were amplified from genomic DNA by means of the immunoSEQ Assay, a bias-controlled multiplex PCR. The paper's processing steps were these. The number of nucleated cells in each sample was estimated from the amplification of reference gene primers within the assay. Sequence reads were collapsed and filtered to measure the absolute abundance of every unique TCRbeta CDR3 rearrangement. For each sample, productive Simpson clonality was calculated as the square root of Simpson's diversity index over productive rearrangements. TCRdb took over this immuneACCESS table, retaining in-frame rearrangements with V and J assigned. Such tables are incomplete; in checked studies, under half of the missing clones stem from an unresolved V gene, and the remainder is unexplained. From that table come the V and J calls and clone size; the DNA was used to work out D and trimming. Recorded for this sample are 300,000 to 400,000 clones; 88% of them occurred a single time. The ten largest clones add up to roughly 4% of the sample.

This sample is part of a study of blood T cell repertoires in COVID-19 (dated by TCRdb to between 2020 and 2021). Regarding the complete study: Samples from collaborators originated in the United States, Italy and Spain and spanned both the acute and convalescent phases of COVID-19. Deeply sampled blood TCRbeta repertoires from subjects exposed to, actively infected with, or recovered from COVID-19 were included in the dataset. Sample metadata almost always included a de-identified subject ID, COVID-19 status, age in years and sex. The material from the prospective study consisted of cDNA or gDNA derived from T cells, B-cell-depleted T cells, or PBMCs. A freely available public database, intended as a resource for researchers studying the immune response to SARS-CoV-2, is where the repertoires were released. HLA class I and class II types, where available, came from metadata supplied by the sample provider rather than from assay-based typing. Samples were obtained from the ongoing ImmuneRACE study (first 160 participants) and from approximately 1,200 subjects provided by 6 global collaborators.

Overall results and qualifications from the work: The amount of clinical and demographic metadata varied by source and participant and was provided uncurated.

Based on the germline V gene, the CDR1 and CDR2 sequences are SGHVS and FNYEAQ. From the cysteine through the phenylalanine, the CDR3 covers 14 amino acids. The kept DNA is CDR3 alone, 42 bases in frame from the first base. A distance of 14 bases separates the germline ends of V and J, which lose 4 bases and 6 bases respectively. Whole blood was collected in K2EDTA tubes by collaborating institutions according to the institutions' own protocols. For TCRbeta analysis, collaborators shipped samples as frozen whole blood, isolated PBMCs, or DNA extracted from either of those sample types. The specimen sequenced was peripheral blood. This sequence was found in a woman between 50 and 59 years old with active or convalescent COVID-19. The receptor chain draws on TRBV7-6 and TRBJ2-3; the D gene identity is not certain. This receptor carries the CDR3 CASSSALWADTQYF. The DNA sequence is as follows: TGTGCCAGCAGCTCCGCTTTGTGGGCGGATACGCAGTATTTT.